The present TCR beta chain was sequenced within a study of breast tumors, draining lymph nodes, adjacent tissues. TCRdb independently ran MiXCR on the multiplex PCR reads; one entry per CDR3 protein. The table lists hundreds of thousands of distinct CDR3 sequences, about 32% of them singletons. Breast cancer patients provided tissue from their axillary draining lymph nodes. The CDR3 sequence is 13 residues long. The V gene's germline CDR1 is PRHDT and CDR2 FYEKMQ (reference sequence). V lost 5 bases to trimming and J lost 4 bases, with 11 bases between them. This clonotype has only a few counts. What it recognizes is unknown. Whole-study results and caveats: Compared with lymph nodes, tumors were less diverse; compared with nontumor tissue, more.

The sequence was collected from a female donor with breast cancer. Some clones in this sample may be carry-over from other donors' samples. The chain combines TRBV13 with TRBJ1-1; no clear D gene. Sequenced input: axillary lymph node tissue. DNA for the CDR3: TGTGCCAGCAGCCCGGGTGGGGTCACTGAAGCTTTCTTT. Protein product: CASSPGGVTEAFF.